A selection of T cell receptor beta chains follows, all from one sample in a study of T cell responses to AZD1222 COVID-19 vaccine. The repertoire was sequenced with immunoSEQ multiplex PCR; TCRdb's copy has only in-frame clones and lacks some. The sample lists 95,000 to 150,000 clones, approximately 92% occurring once. This material consisted of peripheral blood, taken 28 days after the second dose of the MenACWY control vaccine. The receptor source for this set is an adult who received the MenACWY meningococcal vaccine as a control. The CDR3 runs from the conserved cysteine through the conserved F or W. A D gene is named only where the DNA matches it firmly. The size of a clone is reported for some rows only, either as once, few or many, or as a class for expanded clones.

clone size	V gene	D gene	J gene	CDR3 length	CDR3 DNA	CDR3 protein
NA	TRBV6-1	NA	TRBJ2-6	13	TGTGCCAGCAGTTATTCTGGGGCCAACGTCCTGACTTTC	CASSYSGANVLTF
NA	TRBV11-2	TRBD1	TRBJ2-1	16	TGTGCCAGCAGCTTATGGGACAGGGGGCGCAACAATGAGCAGTTCTTC	CASSLWDRGRNNEQFF
once	TRBV4-2	TRBD2	TRBJ2-1	16	TGTGCCAGCAGCCAAGTCAGCGGGAGGGCCTACAATGAGCAGTTCTTC	CASSQVSGRAYNEQFF
few	TRBV7-8	NA	TRBJ2-3	13	TGTGCCAGCAGCTTAGTAGCGCCAGATACGCAGTATTTT	CASSLVAPDTQYF
NA	TRBV18	NA	TRBJ2-3	22	TGTGCCAGCTCACCACTTGGGCCCGGTGGGGGGGCGCTTACCCCTCGCGCAGATACGCAGTATTTT	CASSPLGPGGGALTPRADTQYF
NA	TRBV20-1	NA	TRBJ1-1	11	TGCAGTGCTCTTAGGAACACTGAAGCTTTCTTT	CSALRNTEAFF
NA	TRBV19	NA	TRBJ1-3	14	TGTGCCAGTACCGTAGCGTACTCTGGAAACACCATATATTTT	CASTVAYSGNTIYF
once	TRBV2	TRBD1	TRBJ1-1	19	TGTGCCAGCAGTGAAGCGGGCGGACAGGGTCGGGCGTGGAACACTGAAGCTTTCTTT	CASSEAGGQGRAWNTEAFF
NA	TRBV7-9	NA	TRBJ2-2	15	TGTGCCAGCAGCTTAGTACAGGCGAACACCGGGGAGCTGTTTTTT	CASSLVQANTGELFF
NA	TRBV28	TRBD1	TRBJ2-2	14	TGTGCCAGCAGGGACAGGGTGAACACCGGGGAGCTGTTTTTT	CASRDRVNTGELFF